This passage covers 6 T cell receptor beta chains from one sample sequenced in a study of blood T cell repertoires in COVID-19. The data were produced by immunoSEQ multiplex PCR, yet TCRdb's version contains in-frame clones alone and is incomplete. The sample shows some 260,000 clones, approximately 77% of them seen only once. Sample: peripheral blood. Receptor source: a woman aged 18-35 years with acute or convalescent COVID-19.

This clone has a handful of counts. The genes are TRBV5-6 and TRBJ1-6; D is ambiguous. There are 13 residues in the CDR3. Germline loops: CDR1 SGHDT, CDR2 YYEEEE. V was shortened by 1 base and J by 4 bases, with 3 bases between the two germline ends. DNA for the CDR3: TGTGCCAGCAGCTTGCTTTATAATTCACCCCTCCACTTT. Translated, it gives CASSLLYNSPLHF.

The chain uses TRBV30 and TRBJ2-7, with D possibly being TRBD2 (5 bases). Trimming stripped 1 base from V and 6 bases from J, with 7 bases between. CDR1 is GTSNPN, CDR2 SVGIG, per germline (reference sequence). The CDR3 loop spans 11 amino acids. CDR3 protein: CAWSAGFEQYF. CDR3 in DNA: TGTGCCTGGAGTGCGGGGTTCGAGCAGTACTTC.

The chain carries TRBV3-1 (or the pseudogene TRBV3-2) and TRBJ2-7, with 8 bases matching TRBD1. The CDR3 totals 12 residues. Per germline, CDR1 LGHDT and CDR2 YNNKEL (reference sequence). With 5 bases clipped from V and 6 bases from J, the junction kept 3 bases outside the gene matches. CDR3 sequence: CASSRTGGEQYF. The CDR3 coding sequence is TGTGCCAGCAGCAGAACAGGGGGCGAGCAGTACTTC.

Note on this clone: Other DNA sequences in the sample encode the same CDR3. The rearrangement uses TRBV6-2 or TRBV6-3 and TRBJ2-7; 8 bases are shared with TRBD2. With V trimmed by 2 bases and J by 3 bases, 3 bases remained unmatched. CDR3 length: 14 residues. From germline, CDR1 is MNHEY and CDR2 SVGEGT. CDR3 nucleotide sequence: TGTGCCAGCAGTTACGGGACTAGTGGCTACGAGCAGTACTTC. Translated, it gives CASSYGTSGYEQYF.

The chain has TRBV4-2 and TRBJ2-1; TRBD1 aligns across 9 bases. The CDR3 loop spans 17 amino acids. The V and J ends lost 4 bases and 4 bases, in that order; junction bases with no gene match: 11. CDR1 LGHNA and CDR2 YNFKEQ come from the germline V gene. This CDR3 reads CASSLNFRDREYNEQFF. DNA of the CDR3: TGTGCCAGCAGCCTAAACTTCCGGGACAGGGAATACAATGAGCAGTTCTTC.

The chain joins TRBV30 to TRBJ1-3; possibly TRBD1 for D (6 bases). Between the trimmed V and J ends, which lost 3 bases and 0 bases, there was a span of 12 bases. The germline V gene encodes CDR1 GTSNPN and CDR2 SVGIG (reference sequence). This CDR3 is built from 15 residues. Here the CDR3 DNA reads TGTGCCTGGAGCCGAGGGACACCCTCTGGAAACACCATATATTTT. This encodes CAWSRGTPSGNTIYF.